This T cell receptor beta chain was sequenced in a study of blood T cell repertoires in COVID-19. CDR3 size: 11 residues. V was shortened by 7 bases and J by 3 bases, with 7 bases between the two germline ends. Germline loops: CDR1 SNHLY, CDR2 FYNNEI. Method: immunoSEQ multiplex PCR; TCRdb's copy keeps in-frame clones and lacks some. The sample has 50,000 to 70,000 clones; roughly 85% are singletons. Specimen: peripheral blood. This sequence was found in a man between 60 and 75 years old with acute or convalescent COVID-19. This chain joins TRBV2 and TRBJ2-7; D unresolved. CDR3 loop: CASTDYYEQYF. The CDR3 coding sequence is TGTGCCAGCACAGATTACTACGAGCAGTACTTC.